The clone carrying this T cell receptor beta chain was recorded many times. The target antigen is unknown. Profiling that covered TCR beta VDJ and CDR3 relied on genomic DNA as its template. TCRdb re-called the reads through MiXCR, storing one row per CDR3 protein. The table lists 150,000 to 200,000 distinct CDR3 sequences, roughly 47% of them singletons, with approximately 1% in the top ten. This sample stems from a study of CD8+CD57+ T cells in acquired aplastic anemia. On the study more broadly: Where healthy donors were concerned, CD4+ cells averaged around 9.9 million reads. Study findings and constraints: Comparison of patients with controls identified about 30 shared CD8+ CDR3 sequences. Between the patient and control groups, CD8+ Simpson's diversity did not differ significantly.

The source is a human donor in good health. The sequenced material came from sorted CD4+, CD8+, or CD8+CD57+ T cells (not recorded which) from PBMCs.

This CDR3 is CASSLVAGSSYEQYF. The CDR3 coding sequence is TGCGCCAGCAGCTTGGTGGCGGGGAGCTCCTACGAGCAGTACTTC. This chain joins TRBV5-1 and TRBJ2-7, with D tentatively TRBD2 (6 bases). The CDR3 sequence is 15 residues long. V was trimmed by 0 bases and J by 0 bases, leaving 10 bases between them. Germline-derived CDR1 and CDR2 are SGHRS and YFSETQ.